The clone carrying this TCR beta chain was picked up one time. The data stem from a study of T cell changes during pregnancy in multiple sclerosis. V lost 0 bases and J lost 14, with 14 bases in between. CDR3 size: 12 residues. CDR1 is SGHNT, CDR2 YYREEE, per germline (reference sequence). Sequencing was performed with immunoSEQ multiplex PCR; in TCRdb, only in-frame clones are kept and a portion is missing. The table includes tens of thousands of clones, around nine tenths detected once. Sample: CD4+ T cells from peripheral blood mononuclear cells, taken before pregnancy. The chain combines TRBV5-4 with TRBJ1-2; TRBD1 is a possible D gene (6 bases). The TCR originated in a female donor with multiple sclerosis, enrolled in a pregnancy study. CDR3 region: CASSLERTGSTF. The DNA of the CDR3 is TGTGCCAGCAGCTTGGAACGCACAGGGTCGACCTTC.